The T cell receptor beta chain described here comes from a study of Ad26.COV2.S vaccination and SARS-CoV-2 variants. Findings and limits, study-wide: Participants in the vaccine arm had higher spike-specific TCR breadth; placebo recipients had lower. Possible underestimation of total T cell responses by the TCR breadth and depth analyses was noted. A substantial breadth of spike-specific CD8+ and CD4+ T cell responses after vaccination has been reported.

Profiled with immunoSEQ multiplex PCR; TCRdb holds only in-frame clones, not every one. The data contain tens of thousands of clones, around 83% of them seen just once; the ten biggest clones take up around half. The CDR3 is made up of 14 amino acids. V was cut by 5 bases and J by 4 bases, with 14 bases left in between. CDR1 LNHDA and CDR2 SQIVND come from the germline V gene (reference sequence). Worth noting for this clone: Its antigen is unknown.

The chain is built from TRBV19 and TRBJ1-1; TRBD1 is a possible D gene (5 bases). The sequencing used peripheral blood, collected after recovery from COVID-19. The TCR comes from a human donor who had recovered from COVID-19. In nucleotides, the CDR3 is TGTGCCAGTAGTTTTAACGGGGGGGGCACTGAAGCTTTCTTT. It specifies CASSFNGGGTEAFF.